This T cell receptor (beta chain) derives from a study of naive and memory T cell subsets. This clonotype was seen only a few times. What it recognizes is unknown. Sequential positive selection took CD4 T cells first, then CD8 T cells. Four subsets defined by CD45RA and CD27 were sorted after CD3, CD4, CD8 and live/dead staining. General study points: TCR counts from RNA may reflect activation-linked expression changes. Naive and memory subsets had different power law exponents for TCR abundance.

The CDR3 loop spans 14 amino acids. Losses at the gene ends were 10 bases for V and 5 bases for J; bases not matched to a gene: 4. Germline lookup yields CDR1 SNHLY and CDR2 FYNNEI. An equimolar mix of two oligonucleotides served as the beta constant-region primer for TRBC1 and TRBC2. TCRdb fed the UMI-ligation and nested PCR reads into MiXCR, producing one record per CDR3 protein. The data contain tens of thousands of distinct CDR3 sequences, over 7% of them singletons. The chain recombines TRBV2 with TRBJ2-4; TRBD2 matches 14 bases. The receptor comes from a human donor in good health. The sequenced sample consisted of central memory CD4+ T cells from blood. CDR3 coding DNA: TGTGCCACCGGGACTAGCGGGAGCGAAAACATTCAGTACTTC. Its protein product is CATGTSGSENIQYF. The complete variable domain, with remaining parts taken from reference TRBV2 and TRBJ2-4, reads EPEVTQTPSHQVTQMGQEVILRCVPISNHLYFYWYRQILGQKVEFLVSFYNNEISEKSEIFDDQFSVERPDGSNFTLKIRSTKLEDSAMYFCATGTSGSENIQYFGAGTRLSVL.